This T cell receptor beta chain comes out of a study of T cells in Graves' hyperthyroidism and ophthalmopathy. PBMCs were derived from around 10 ml fresh peripheral blood. This clonotype was counted between two and nine times. Its antigen is undetermined. The study's findings and limits: Stable hyperthyroidism was told apart from ophthalmopathy by a model built on 13 V-J features. Clonotypes that were expanded in thyroid above 0.001 mostly appeared in blood too.

The CDR3 regions of TCR beta were amplified from RNA transcripts. First-round RT-PCR of the TCR CDR3 relied on the HTBI primer set. TCRdb re-called the multiplex PCR reads through MiXCR, storing one row per CDR3 protein. In the table there are some 300,000 distinct CDR3 sequences, roughly a fifth of which are singletons. This TCR came from a middle-aged man with Graves' ophthalmopathy. The specimen was blood.

The CDR3 loop reads CASSSGQVTYNEQFF. The DNA for the CDR3 is TGTGCCAGCAGCTCTGGACAGGTGACCTACAATGAGCAGTTCTTC. The rearrangement joins TRBV6-1 to TRBJ2-1; 7 bases fit TRBD1. CDR3 length equals 15 residues. The V and J ends lost 6 bases and 2 bases, in that order; junction bases with no gene match: 7. The germline V gene encodes CDR1 MNHNS and CDR2 SASEGT.